The text below deals with one TCR beta chain. Its cognate antigen is unknown. The sample is drawn from a study of tumor-infiltrating lymphocytes in primary liver carcinoma. As for the study in general: The study reported T1-T3 N0M0 tumors spanning 4.2 to 10 cm. There were roughly 3.65 to 8 million productive TCRbeta reads per sample, a yield similar across tissue types.

Whole-study results and caveats: Reduced overlap was seen in tumor-adjacent and tumor-blood pairs versus tumor region pairs. Tumor samples exhibited a significantly greater top-250-clone fraction than blood samples (p = 0.039).

CDR3 length: 15 residues. Germline-derived CDR1 and CDR2 are DFQATT and SNEGSKA (reference sequence). The V and J ends lost 7 bases and 3 bases, in that order; junction bases with no gene match: 11. Total RNA and DNA came together from approximately 20-30 mg of bulk tissue without cell sorting. Synthesis of TCR beta cDNA was carried out from 500 ng total RNA with a constant-region primer. Amplification in three nested multiplex PCR rounds with slightly modified ARM-PCR gave rise to TCR beta libraries. With TRBV1-TRBV30 forward primers and a C-beta reverse primer, the first two PCR rounds were run for roughly 9 cycles each. Each CDR3 protein is one row after TCRdb ran MiXCR on the multiplex PCR reads. This table holds over 100,000 distinct CDR3 sequences, about two thirds found once.

This chain connects TRBV20-1 to TRBJ2-2; 7 bases are shared with TRBD1. This receptor was obtained from a woman aged 55-69 years with primary liver carcinoma and hepatitis B virus infection. Sequenced input: tumor-adjacent normal liver tissue. CDR3 sequence reads: CSVKEGGVDTGELFF. The CDR3 nucleotides read TGCAGTGTTAAAGAAGGGGGCGTTGACACCGGGGAGCTGTTTTTT.